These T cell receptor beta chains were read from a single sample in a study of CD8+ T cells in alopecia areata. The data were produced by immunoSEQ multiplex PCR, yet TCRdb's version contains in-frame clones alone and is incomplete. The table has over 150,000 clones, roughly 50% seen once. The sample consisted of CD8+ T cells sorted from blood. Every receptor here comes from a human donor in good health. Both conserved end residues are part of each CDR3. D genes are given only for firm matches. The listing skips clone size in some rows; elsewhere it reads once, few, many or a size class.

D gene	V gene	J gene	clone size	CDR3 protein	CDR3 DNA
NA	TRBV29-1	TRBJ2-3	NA	CSFTGTSTDTQYF	TGCAGCTTTACCGGGACTAGCACAGATACGCAGTATTTT
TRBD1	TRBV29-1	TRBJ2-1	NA	CSVEATGQVYNEQFF	TGCAGCGTTGAAGCCACGGGACAGGTTTACAATGAGCAGTTCTTC
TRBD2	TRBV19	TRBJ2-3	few	CASSPFSSGDTDTQYF	TGTGCCAGTAGCCCCTTTTCTAGCGGGGACACAGATACGCAGTATTTT
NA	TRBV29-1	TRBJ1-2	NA	CSAKQGYGYTF	TGCAGCGCCAAACAGGGATATGGCTACACCTTC
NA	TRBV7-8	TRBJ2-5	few	CASSPPGLLMLETQYF	TGTGCCAGCAGCCCTCCGGGACTCCTCATGCTCGAGACCCAGTACTTC
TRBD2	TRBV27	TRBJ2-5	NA	CASISWGRGETQYF	TGTGCCAGCATTTCTTGGGGGAGGGGCGAGACCCAGTACTTC
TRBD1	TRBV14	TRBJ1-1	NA	CASSKRGQGAYTEAFF	TGTGCCAGCAGCAAGAGAGGACAGGGGGCTTACACTGAAGCTTTCTTT
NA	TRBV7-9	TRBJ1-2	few	CASSAGGMDGYTF	TGTGCCAGCAGCGCGGGGGGAATGGATGGCTACACCTTC
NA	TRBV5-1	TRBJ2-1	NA	CASSLVQTNEQFF	TGCGCCAGCAGCTTGGTACAGACCAATGAGCAGTTCTTC
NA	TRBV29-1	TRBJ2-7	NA	CSVFLALSYEQYF	TGCAGCGTCTTCCTGGCCCTATCCTACGAGCAGTACTTC
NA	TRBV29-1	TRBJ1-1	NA	CSVAFGGFTEAFF	TGCAGCGTCGCATTCGGGGGTTTTACTGAAGCTTTCTTT
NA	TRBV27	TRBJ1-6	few	CASSLKGLSGALHF	TGTGCCAGCAGTTTGAAGGGACTCTCTGGGGCCCTCCACTTT
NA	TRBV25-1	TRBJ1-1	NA	CASSDVRTEAFF	TGTGCCAGCAGTGACGTACGGACTGAAGCTTTCTTT
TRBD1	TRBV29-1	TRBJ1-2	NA	CSDTGTVDTF	TGCAGCGACACCGGGACAGTCGACACCTTC
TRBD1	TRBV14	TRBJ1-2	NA	CASSLTGTGPYGYTF	TGTGCCAGCAGCCTAACCGGGACAGGGCCCTATGGCTACACCTTC
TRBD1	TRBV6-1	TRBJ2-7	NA	CASSEAGDRTSYEQYF	TGTGCCAGCAGTGAAGCTGGGGACAGGACCTCCTACGAGCAGTACTTC
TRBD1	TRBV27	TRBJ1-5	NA	CASSPGGTAGSNQPQHF	TGTGCCAGCAGTCCTGGCGGGACAGCCGGAAGCAATCAGCCCCAGCATTTT
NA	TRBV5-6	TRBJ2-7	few	CASSSGYEQYF	TGTGCCAGCAGCTCAGGGTACGAGCAGTACTTC
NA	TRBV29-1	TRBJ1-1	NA	CSVEEGGTEAFF	TGCAGCGTTGAAGAGGGAGGCACTGAAGCTTTCTTT
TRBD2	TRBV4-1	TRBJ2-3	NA	CASSQEVRLAGDTQYF	TGCGCCAGCAGCCAAGAAGTAAGGCTAGCGGGAGATACGCAGTATTTT
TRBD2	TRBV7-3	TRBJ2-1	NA	CASSPSGASSYNEQFF	TGTGCCAGCAGCCCTAGCGGGGCTAGCTCCTACAATGAGCAGTTCTTC
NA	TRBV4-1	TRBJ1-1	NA	CASSQWIGDQRISAQGTEAFF	TGCGCCAGCAGCCAATGGATAGGGGACCAGAGGATCTCAGCTCAGGGCACTGAAGCTTTCTTT